The 3 T cell receptor beta chains listed next were all sequenced from one sample in a study of blood T cell repertoires in COVID-19. Measured with immunoSEQ multiplex PCR; TCRdb has only the in-frame clones, and not every one. In the table there are hundreds of thousands of clones, approximately 80% of which are singletons. The sample was peripheral blood. The receptors stem from an elderly woman with active or convalescent COVID-19.

The genes are TRBV30 and TRBJ2-1, with TRBD2 identical over 13 bases. The CDR3 spans 19 residues. The germline V gene has CDR1 GTSNPN and CDR2 SVGIG (reference sequence). V shed 3 bases, J shed 0 bases, and the junction held 11 bases outside the gene matches. CDR3 sequence: CAWRGATSGRTSSYNEQFF. DNA of the CDR3: TGTGCCTGGAGGGGGGCGACTAGCGGGAGGACGAGCTCCTACAATGAGCAGTTCTTC.

This chain joins TRBV6-5 and TRBJ2-5, with 11 nucleotides matching TRBD2. The CDR3 extends over 15 amino acids. CDR1 and CDR2 (germline): MNHEY, SVGAGI. V lost 7 bases, J lost 3 bases, and 7 bases stayed unmatched. CDR3 protein: CASTQGGLAEETQYF. The CDR3 coding sequence is TGTGCCAGCACCCAAGGGGGACTAGCGGAAGAGACCCAGTACTTC.

The table lists this clone with a few counts. The chain has TRBV11-2 and TRBJ2-7; maybe TRBD1 (6 bases). Looked up from germline, CDR1 is SGHAT and CDR2 is FQNNGV. Trimming pared 5 bases from V and 3 bases from J, leaving 11 bases between. CDR3 length: 13 amino acids. This CDR3 is CASSPGQLYEQYF. Written as DNA, the CDR3 is TGTGCCAGCAGCCCCGGACAGCTCTACGAGCAGTACTTC.